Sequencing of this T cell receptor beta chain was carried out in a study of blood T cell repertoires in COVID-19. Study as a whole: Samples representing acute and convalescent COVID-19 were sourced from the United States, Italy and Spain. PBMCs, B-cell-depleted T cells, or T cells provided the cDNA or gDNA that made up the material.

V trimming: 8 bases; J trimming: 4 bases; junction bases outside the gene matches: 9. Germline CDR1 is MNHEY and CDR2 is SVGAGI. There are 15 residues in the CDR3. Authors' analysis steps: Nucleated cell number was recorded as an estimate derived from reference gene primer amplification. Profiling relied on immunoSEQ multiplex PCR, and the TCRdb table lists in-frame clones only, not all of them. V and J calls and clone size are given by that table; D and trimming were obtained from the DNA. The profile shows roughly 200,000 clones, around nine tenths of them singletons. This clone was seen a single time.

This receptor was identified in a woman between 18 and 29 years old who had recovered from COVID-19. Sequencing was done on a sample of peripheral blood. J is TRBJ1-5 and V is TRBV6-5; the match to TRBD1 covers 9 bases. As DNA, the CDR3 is TGTGCCAGCGCAAGGGACAGGGAGGGAAATCAGCCCCAGCATTTT. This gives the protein CASARDREGNQPQHF.